These 17 T cell receptor beta chains originate from one sample sequenced in a study of PD-L1 blockade in urothelial cancer. Method: immunoSEQ multiplex PCR; TCRdb's copy keeps in-frame clones and lacks some. The profile shows 70,000 to 95,000 clones, about 90% of them singletons. Time point of the sample: pretreatment peripheral blood. Sequencing used PBMCs, obtained around atezolizumab (anti-PD-L1) treatment. These receptors all come from a woman older than 75 with urothelial cancer.

This clone was detected once. This chain uses TRBV2 with TRBJ1-1; D may be TRBD1 (6 bases). Trimming stripped 5 bases from V and 6 bases from J, with 16 bases between. Germline V gene data show CDR1 as SNHLY and CDR2 as FYNNEI. The CDR3 has 14 amino acids. CDR3 DNA sequence: TGTGCCAGCAGTCCTAGGGGGGGCACGGCTGAAGCTTTCTTT. Translated: CASSPRGGTAEAFF.

This clone showed up just once. The rearrangement links TRBV7-7 to TRBJ2-2, with D maybe TRBD1 (5 bases). The germline CDR1 and CDR2 sequences are SSHAT and FNYEAQ (reference sequence). Trimming removed 9 bases at V and 0 bases at J, with 8 bases between. The CDR3 is 13 residues long. Here the CDR3 DNA reads TGTGCCAGTAGGGGTCCGAACACCGGGGAGCTGTTTTTT. Its protein is CASRGPNTGELFF. The full variable domain, its missing parts supplied by reference TRBV7-7 and TRBJ2-2, is GAGVSQSPRYKVTKRGQDVTLRCDPISSHATLYWYQQALGQGPEFLTYFNYEAQPDKSGLPSDRFSAERPEGSISTLTIQRTEQRDSAMYRCASRGPNTGELFFGEGSRLTVL.

V gene TRBV5-1 combines with J gene TRBJ2-5, with TRBD2 matching over 9 bases. V lost 4 bases to trimming and J lost 1 base; unmatched junction nucleotides: 8. Germline values: CDR1 SGHRS, CDR2 YFSETQ. There are 16 residues in the CDR3. CDR3 bases: TGCGCCAGCAGCCTCGGGCCTAGCGGGACCCAAGAGACCCAGTACTTC. Translation: CASSLGPSGTQETQYF.

DNA for the CDR3: TGTGCCAGCAGTTTACGGGAGCCTCCCCTGCAGTACTTC. This codes for CASSLREPPLQYF. The chain employs TRBV28 and TRBJ2-7; maybe TRBD2 (6 bases). The CDR3 spans 13 residues. CDR1 is MDHEN and CDR2 is SYDVKM in the germline V gene. V was clipped by 2 bases and J by 9 bases, with 14 bases between them.

This clone was detected only a few times. The genes are TRBV19 and TRBJ2-3; TRBD2 is a possible D gene (6 bases). Germline assignment: CDR1 LNHDA and CDR2 SQIVND (reference sequence). Trimming pared 2 bases from V and 6 bases from J, leaving 15 bases between. The CDR3 is made up of 15 amino acids. For the CDR3, the DNA is TGTGCCAGTAGTATATTGGGCGGGGTAATGGATACGCAGTATTTT. Residues: CASSILGGVMDTQYF.

The chain is built from TRBV4-2 and TRBJ1-1; unclear D gene. This CDR3 has 17 amino acids. The V gene's germline CDR1 is LGHNA and CDR2 YNFKEQ. V was pared by 1 base and J by 0 bases, with 15 bases between. Written as DNA, the CDR3 is TGTGCCAGCAGCCAAGTGGAGACCCTTCTAATGAACACTGAAGCTTTCTTT. Its protein product is CASSQVETLLMNTEAFF.

In this sample, this clone turned up a few times. The chain links TRBV19 to TRBJ2-4; D is ambiguous. Germline V CDR1 and CDR2: LNHDA, SQIVND (reference sequence). This CDR3 has 13 amino acids. The V end lost 4 bases, the J end lost 7 bases, and 11 bases lay between the germline ends. CDR3 loop: CASSTGRLNIQYF. The DNA for the CDR3 is TGTGCCAGTAGTACAGGCCGGCTTAACATTCAGTACTTC. The variable domain in full, completed from reference TRBV19 and TRBJ2-4, reads DGGITQSPKYLFRKEGQNVTLSCEQNLNHDAMYWYRQDPGQGLRLIYYSQIVNDFQKGDIAEGYSVSREKKESFPLTVTSAQKNPTAFYLCASSTGRLNIQYFGAGTRLSVL.

V is TRBV9 and J is TRBJ2-2; 7 bases are a match to TRBD2. The CDR3 is made up of 17 amino acids. The V gene's germline CDR1 is SGDLS and CDR2 YYNGEE. Unmatched junction bases numbered 10, after V lost 0 bases and J lost 5 bases. CDR3 amino acids: CASSVDVSGIGTGELFF. The CDR3 coding sequence is TGTGCCAGCAGCGTAGACGTGAGCGGGATAGGAACCGGGGAGCTGTTTTTT.

The gene calls are TRBV4-2 and TRBJ2-3, with a tentative D call TRBD2 (5 bases). CDR3 length: 13 amino acids. Germline values: CDR1 LGHNA, CDR2 YNFKEQ. V was cut by 1 base and J by 3 bases, with 5 bases left in between. The CDR3 sequence: CASSQGRTDTQYF. In nucleotides, the CDR3 is TGTGCCAGCAGCCAAGGGAGGACAGATACGCAGTATTTT.

The chain couples TRBV11-2 to TRBJ2-7, with 12 bases fitting TRBD2. Germline trimming cut 4 bases from V and 1 base from J; bases unmatched to any gene: 2. Germline V gene sequence: CDR1 SGHAT, CDR2 FQNNGV. The length of the CDR3 is 15 residues. The CDR3 DNA sequence: TGTGCCAGCAGCTGGACTAGCGGGACTTCCTACGAGCAGTACTTC. Translated, it gives CASSWTSGTSYEQYF.

This chain connects TRBV29-1 to TRBJ1-4; 7 bases are a match to TRBD1. The V and J ends lost 7 bases and 7 bases, in that order; junction bases with no gene match: 9. Germline CDR1 reads SQVTM; CDR2 reads ANQGSEA. The CDR3 runs to 13 residues. CDR3 coding DNA: TGCAGCGGAAACAGGGGAGTTGGTGAAAAACTGTTTTTT. Protein product: CSGNRGVGEKLFF.

This chain connects TRBV9 to TRBJ2-2; D might be TRBD2 (6 bases). Germline CDR1 is SGDLS and CDR2 is YYNGEE. V was cut by 5 bases and J by 7 bases, with 18 bases left in between. The CDR3 has 15 amino acids. The CDR3 reads CASRPPGLQDGELFF. Written as DNA, the CDR3 is TGTGCCAGCAGACCTCCGGGACTTCAAGACGGGGAGCTGTTTTTT.

This chain links TRBV6-1 with TRBJ1-5, with no clear D. The V end was cut by 2 bases, the J end by 1 base, with 3 bases between. Germline CDR1 reads MNHNS; CDR2 reads SASEGT. This CDR3 has 13 amino acids. CDR3 in DNA: TGTGCCAGCAGTGAACAAAGCAATCAGCCCCAGCATTTT. Its translation is CASSEQSNQPQHF.

This chain connects TRBV27 to TRBJ1-5; no clear D. This CDR3 has 15 residues. V lost 0 bases and J 4 bases, leaving 10 bases between the germline ends. Germline V lookup: CDR1 MNHEY, CDR2 SMNVEV (reference sequence). The CDR3 nucleotides are TGTGCCAGCAGTTTATCGCCCAGGAGGAATCAGCCCCAGCATTTT. Translation: CASSLSPRRNQPQHF.

The J gene is TRBJ2-2, the V gene TRBV5-1; the match to TRBD1 covers 9 bases. The CDR3 spans 16 residues. Germline V gives CDR1 SGHRS, CDR2 YFSETQ. The ends lost 1 base at V and 4 bases at J; junction bases unmatched: 5. The CDR3, as DNA: TGCGCCAGCAGCTTGAGGGGACAGGGAACCACCGGGGAGCTGTTTTTT. Protein product: CASSLRGQGTTGELFF.

The J gene is TRBJ2-1, the V gene TRBV4-2; 7 bases fit TRBD2. This CDR3 is built from 16 residues. The J segment lost 1 base and the V segment lost 2 bases, leaving 5 bases of the junction unmatched. Germline values: CDR1 LGHNA, CDR2 YNFKEQ. Here the CDR3 reads CASSQRSGGSYNEQFF. The CDR3 nucleotides are TGTGCCAGCAGCCAACGATCGGGGGGATCCTACAATGAGCAGTTCTTC.

This rearrangement joins TRBV7-8 to TRBJ2-2; 10 bases line up with TRBD2. This CDR3 has 19 amino acids. In germline, CDR1 is SGHVS, CDR2 FQNEAQ. Trimming removed 4 bases from V and 0 bases from J; junction bases left unmatched: 11. CDR3 amino acids: CASSWPERLAGANTGELFF. The DNA of the CDR3 is TGTGCCAGCAGCTGGCCGGAGAGACTAGCGGGCGCGAACACCGGGGAGCTGTTTTTT.